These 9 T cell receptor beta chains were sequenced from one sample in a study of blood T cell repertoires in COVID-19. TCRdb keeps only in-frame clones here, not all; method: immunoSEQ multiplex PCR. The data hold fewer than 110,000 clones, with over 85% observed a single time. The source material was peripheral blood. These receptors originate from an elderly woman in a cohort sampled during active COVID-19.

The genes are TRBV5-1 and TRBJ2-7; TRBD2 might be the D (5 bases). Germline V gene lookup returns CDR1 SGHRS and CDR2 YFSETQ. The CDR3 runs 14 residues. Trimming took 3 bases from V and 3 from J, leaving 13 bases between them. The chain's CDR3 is CASSSSDYIYEQYF. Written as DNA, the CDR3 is TGCGCCAGCAGCTCCAGCGACTACATCTACGAGCAGTACTTC.

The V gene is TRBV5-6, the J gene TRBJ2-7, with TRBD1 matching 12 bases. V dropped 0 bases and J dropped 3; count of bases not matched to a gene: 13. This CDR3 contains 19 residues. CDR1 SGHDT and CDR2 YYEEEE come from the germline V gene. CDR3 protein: CASSLAPGTGGDWSYEQYF. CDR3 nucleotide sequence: TGTGCCAGCAGCTTGGCACCCGGGACAGGGGGCGATTGGAGCTACGAGCAGTACTTC.

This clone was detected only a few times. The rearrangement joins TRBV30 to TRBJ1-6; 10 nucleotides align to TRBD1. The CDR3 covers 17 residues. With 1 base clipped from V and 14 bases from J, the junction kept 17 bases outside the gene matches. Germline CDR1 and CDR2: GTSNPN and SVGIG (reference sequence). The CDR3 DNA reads TGTGCCTGGAGTGCCCAGGTCGGGGACAGGGGAAGGGGGACCCTCCACTTT. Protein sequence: CAWSAQVGDRGRGTLHF.

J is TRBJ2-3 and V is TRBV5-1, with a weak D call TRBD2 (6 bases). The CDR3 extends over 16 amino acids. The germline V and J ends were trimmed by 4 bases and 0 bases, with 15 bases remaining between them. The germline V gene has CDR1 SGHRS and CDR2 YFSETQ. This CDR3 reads CASSDPGLASTDTQYF. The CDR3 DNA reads TGCGCCAGCAGCGATCCGGGACTTGCAAGCACAGATACGCAGTATTTT. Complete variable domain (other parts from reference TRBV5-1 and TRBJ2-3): KAGVTQTPRYLIKTRGQQVTLSCSPISGHRSVSWYQQTPGQGLQFLFEYFSETQRNKGNFPGRFSGRQFSNSRSEMNVSTLELGDSALYLCASSDPGLASTDTQYFGPGTRLTVL.

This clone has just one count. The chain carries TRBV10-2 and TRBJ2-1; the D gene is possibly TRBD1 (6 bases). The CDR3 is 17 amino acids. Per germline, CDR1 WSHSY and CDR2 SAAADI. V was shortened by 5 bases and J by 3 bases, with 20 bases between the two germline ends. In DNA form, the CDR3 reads TGCGCCAGCAGTCAACGCTCAGGTTGGGGGCTCTACAATGAGCAGTTCTTC. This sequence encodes CASSQRSGWGLYNEQFF.

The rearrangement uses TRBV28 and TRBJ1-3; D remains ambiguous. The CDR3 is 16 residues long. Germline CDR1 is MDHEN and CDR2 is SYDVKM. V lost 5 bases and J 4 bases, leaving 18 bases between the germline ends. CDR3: CASSAAGGLLGNTIYF. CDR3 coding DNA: TGTGCCAGCAGTGCAGCAGGTGGCCTCCTGGGAAACACCATATATTTT.

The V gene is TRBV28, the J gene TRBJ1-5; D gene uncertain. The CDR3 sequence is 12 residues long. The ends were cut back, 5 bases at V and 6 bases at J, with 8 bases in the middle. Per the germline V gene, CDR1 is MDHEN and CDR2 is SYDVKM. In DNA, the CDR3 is TGTGCCAGCAGTCTAATGGTTCAGCCCCAGCATTTT. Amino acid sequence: CASSLMVQPQHF.

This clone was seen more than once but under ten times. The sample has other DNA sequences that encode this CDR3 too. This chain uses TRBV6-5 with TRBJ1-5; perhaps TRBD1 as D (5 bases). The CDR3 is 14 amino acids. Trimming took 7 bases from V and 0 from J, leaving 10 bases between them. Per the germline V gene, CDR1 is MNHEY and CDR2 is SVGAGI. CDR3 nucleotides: TGTGCCAGCAACCCAACAGGTAGCAATCAGCCCCAGCATTTT. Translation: CASNPTGSNQPQHF.

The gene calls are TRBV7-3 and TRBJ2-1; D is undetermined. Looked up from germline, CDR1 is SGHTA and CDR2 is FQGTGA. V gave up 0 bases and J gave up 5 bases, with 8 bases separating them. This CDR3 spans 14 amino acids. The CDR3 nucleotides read TGTGCCAGCAGCTTAACTATCCGAGACAATGAGCAGTTCTTC. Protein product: CASSLTIRDNEQFF.